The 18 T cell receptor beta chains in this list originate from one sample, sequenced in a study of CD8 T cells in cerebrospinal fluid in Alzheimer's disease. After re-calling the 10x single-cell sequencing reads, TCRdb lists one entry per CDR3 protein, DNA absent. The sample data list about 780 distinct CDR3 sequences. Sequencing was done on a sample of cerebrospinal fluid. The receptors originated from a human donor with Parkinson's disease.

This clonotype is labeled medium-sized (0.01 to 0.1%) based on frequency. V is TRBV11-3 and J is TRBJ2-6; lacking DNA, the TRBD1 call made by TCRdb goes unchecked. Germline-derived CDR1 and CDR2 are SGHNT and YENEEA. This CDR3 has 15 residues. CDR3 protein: CASSPGGSGANVLTF.

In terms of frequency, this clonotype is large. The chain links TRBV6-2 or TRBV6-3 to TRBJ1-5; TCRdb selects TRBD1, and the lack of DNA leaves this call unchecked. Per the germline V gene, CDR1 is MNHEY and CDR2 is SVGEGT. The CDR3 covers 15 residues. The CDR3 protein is CASSPETGSNQPQHF.

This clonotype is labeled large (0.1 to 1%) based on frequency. The CDR3 loop is CASSLDRGPSSPLHF. The chain uses TRBV7-2 and TRBJ1-6; the D call of TRBD1 rests on TCRdb alone, since no DNA is present to check it. The CDR3 length is 15 residues. CDR1 SGHTA and CDR2 FQGNSA come from the germline V gene.

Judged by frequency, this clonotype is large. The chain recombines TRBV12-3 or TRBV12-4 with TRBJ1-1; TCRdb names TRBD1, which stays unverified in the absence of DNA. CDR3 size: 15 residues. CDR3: CASSLADSPNTEAFF.

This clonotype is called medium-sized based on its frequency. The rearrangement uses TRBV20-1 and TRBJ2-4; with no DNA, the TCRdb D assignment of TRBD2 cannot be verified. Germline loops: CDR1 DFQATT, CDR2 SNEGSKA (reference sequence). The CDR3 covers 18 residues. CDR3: CSARDRDSSARAKNIQYF.

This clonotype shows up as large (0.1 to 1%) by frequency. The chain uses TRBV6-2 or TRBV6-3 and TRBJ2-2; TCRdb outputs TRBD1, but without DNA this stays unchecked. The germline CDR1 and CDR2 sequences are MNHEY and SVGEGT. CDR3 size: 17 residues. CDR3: CASSYSGTGTPAGELFF.

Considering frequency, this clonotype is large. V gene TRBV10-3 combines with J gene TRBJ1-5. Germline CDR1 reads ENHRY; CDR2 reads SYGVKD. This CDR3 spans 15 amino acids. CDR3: CASNSVGRSNQPQHF.

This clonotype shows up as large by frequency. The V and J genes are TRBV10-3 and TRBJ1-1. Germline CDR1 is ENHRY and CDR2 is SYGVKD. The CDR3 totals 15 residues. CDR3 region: CAISESADLNTEAFF.

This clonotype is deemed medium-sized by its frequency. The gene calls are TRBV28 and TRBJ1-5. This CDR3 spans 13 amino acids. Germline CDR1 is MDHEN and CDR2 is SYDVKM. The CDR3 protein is CASSLVGYQPQHF.

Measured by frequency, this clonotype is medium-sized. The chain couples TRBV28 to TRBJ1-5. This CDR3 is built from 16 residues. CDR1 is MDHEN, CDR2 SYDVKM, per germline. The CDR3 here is CASTSDGARYNQPQHF.

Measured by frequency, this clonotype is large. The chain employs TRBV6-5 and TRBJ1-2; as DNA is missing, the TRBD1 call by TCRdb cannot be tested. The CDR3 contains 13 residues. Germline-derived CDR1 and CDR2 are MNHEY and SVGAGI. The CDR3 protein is CASSFQGVRGYTF.

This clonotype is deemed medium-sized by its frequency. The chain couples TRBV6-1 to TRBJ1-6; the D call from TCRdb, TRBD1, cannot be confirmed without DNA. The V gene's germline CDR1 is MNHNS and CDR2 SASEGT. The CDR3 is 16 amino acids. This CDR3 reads CASARGQGGDNSPLHF.

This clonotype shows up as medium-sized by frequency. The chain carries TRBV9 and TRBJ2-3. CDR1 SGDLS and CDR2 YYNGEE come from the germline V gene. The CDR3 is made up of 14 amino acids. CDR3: CASNGKMSTDTQYF.

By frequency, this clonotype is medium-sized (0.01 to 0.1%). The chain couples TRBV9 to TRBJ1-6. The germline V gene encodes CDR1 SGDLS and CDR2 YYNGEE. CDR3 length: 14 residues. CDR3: CASSAGGAYSPLHF.

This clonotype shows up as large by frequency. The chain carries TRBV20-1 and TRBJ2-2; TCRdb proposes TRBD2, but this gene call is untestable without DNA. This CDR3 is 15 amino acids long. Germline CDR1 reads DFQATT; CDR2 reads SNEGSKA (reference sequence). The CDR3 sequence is CSAPRAGGNTGELFF.

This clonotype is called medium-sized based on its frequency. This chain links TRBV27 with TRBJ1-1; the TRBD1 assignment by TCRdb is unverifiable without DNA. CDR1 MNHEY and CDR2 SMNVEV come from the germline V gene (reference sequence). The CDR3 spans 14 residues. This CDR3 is CASSYSTGNTEAFF.

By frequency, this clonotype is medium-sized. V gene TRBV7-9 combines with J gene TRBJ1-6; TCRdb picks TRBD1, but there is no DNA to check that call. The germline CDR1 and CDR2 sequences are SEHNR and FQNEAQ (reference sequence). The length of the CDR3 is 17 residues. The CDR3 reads CASSWVRGEVENSPLHF.

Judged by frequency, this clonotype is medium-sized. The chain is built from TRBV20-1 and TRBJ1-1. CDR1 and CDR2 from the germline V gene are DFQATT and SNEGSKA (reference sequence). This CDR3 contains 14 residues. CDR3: CSARKLQRNTEAFF.